The 12 T cell receptor beta chains listed next were all sequenced from one sample in a study of CD8+CD57+ T cells in acquired aplastic anemia. TCR beta VDJ and CDR3 were profiled, and genomic DNA was the template. One entry per CDR3 protein, called by TCRdb with MiXCR from the reads. The data hold some 42,000 distinct CDR3 sequences, with about two thirds observed a single time. The sequenced sample was sorted CD4+, CD8+, or CD8+CD57+ T cells (not recorded which) from PBMCs. The receptors derive from a human donor in good health, serving as a control.

The chain has TRBV2 and TRBJ2-3; D ambiguous. Trimming removed 7 bases at V and 2 bases at J, with 10 bases between. Germline V gives CDR1 SNHLY, CDR2 FYNNEI. The CDR3 extends over 13 amino acids. CDR3 amino acids: CASTSEHTDTQYF. The CDR3 bases are TGTGCCAGCACCTCCGAGCACACAGATACGCAGTATTTT.

There are many counts of this clonotype. V is TRBV6-5 and J is TRBJ1-6; 7 bases line up with TRBD1. Germline V gene lookup returns CDR1 MNHEY and CDR2 SVGAGI. This CDR3 contains 17 residues. Losses at the gene ends were 4 bases for V and 0 bases for J; bases not matched to a gene: 6. The CDR3 nucleotides read TGTGCCAGCAGTTCCGGACAGGCGACCTCCTATAATTCACCCCTCCACTTT. Encoded protein: CASSSGQATSYNSPLHF.

The gene calls are TRBV7-9 and TRBJ2-7; tentatively, D is TRBD1 (6 bases). Trimming took 2 bases from V and 3 from J, leaving 11 bases between them. The length of the CDR3 is 14 residues. Germline V gene sequence: CDR1 SEHNR, CDR2 FQNEAQ (reference sequence). The CDR3 here is CASSLWDTHYEQYF. The CDR3 DNA sequence: TGTGCCAGCAGCTTATGGGACACTCACTACGAGCAGTACTTC.

V gene TRBV6-1 combines with J gene TRBJ1-1, with no clear D. The CDR3 runs to 12 residues. Trimming cost V 7 bases and J 7 bases, with 13 bases left between them. Germline values: CDR1 MNHNS, CDR2 SASEGT. CDR3 loop: CASIKEGNEAFF. CDR3 nucleotides: TGTGCCAGCATCAAGGAAGGCAATGAAGCTTTCTTT.

The genes are TRBV20-1 and TRBJ2-1, with 10 bases matching TRBD2. The CDR3 is made up of 14 amino acids. Looked up from germline, CDR1 is DFQATT and CDR2 is SNEGSKA (reference sequence). V trimming: 2 bases; J trimming: 6 bases; junction bases outside the gene matches: 4. The CDR3 bases are TGCAGTGCTAGAAGCGGGGGGGCGGGCAATGAGCAGTTCTTC. It encodes CSARSGGAGNEQFF.

Comment on this clonotype: No conserved phenylalanine or tryptophan is present at the end of the CDR3, so a read error is the likely explanation. The rearrangement links TRBV9 to TRBJ1-1, with a possible D match to TRBD1 (6 bases). CDR3 length equals 15 residues. Per the germline V gene, CDR1 is SGDLS and CDR2 is YYNGEE. The ends were cut back, 3 bases at V and 2 bases at J, with 14 bases in the middle. The CDR3 DNA reads as TGTGCCAGCAGCGCATCGTACAGGGTAAACACTGAAGCTTTCTCC. Its translation: CASSASYRVNTEAFS.

The chain has TRBV19 and TRBJ2-3, with TRBD2 as a possible D gene (6 bases). The germline V gene has CDR1 LNHDA and CDR2 SQIVND (reference sequence). V lost 5 bases and J 2 bases, leaving 14 bases between the germline ends. The CDR3 is 15 amino acids. The DNA of the CDR3 is TGTGCCAGTAGTGTCCGGGACTCGCACACAGATACGCAGTATTTT. It translates to CASSVRDSHTDTQYF. The full variable domain, completed using reference TRBV19 and TRBJ2-3, is DGGITQSPKYLFRKEGQNVTLSCEQNLNHDAMYWYRQDPGQGLRLIYYSQIVNDFQKGDIAEGYSVSREKKESFPLTVTSAQKNPTAFYLCASSVRDSHTDTQYFGPGTRLTVL.

The chain is built from TRBV2 and TRBJ1-1; 12 nucleotides align to TRBD1. In germline, CDR1 is SNHLY, CDR2 FYNNEI. The CDR3 contains 14 residues. V shed 3 bases and J 6 bases; nucleotides not matched to a gene: 2. The CDR3 spells CASSEGQGAAEAFF. DNA for the CDR3: TGTGCCAGCAGTGAGGGACAGGGGGCCGCTGAAGCTTTCTTT.

V is TRBV19 and J is TRBJ2-5; D is perhaps TRBD1 (6 bases). Looked up from germline, CDR1 is LNHDA and CDR2 is SQIVND (reference sequence). Trimming removed 8 bases from V and 3 bases from J, with 13 bases in between. This CDR3 is 13 amino acids long. The CDR3 DNA sequence: TGTGCCAGTGCAAATCAGGGGAAAGAGACCCAGTACTTC. It is translated as CASANQGKETQYF.

The gene calls are TRBV2 and TRBJ1-1; the D gene is possibly TRBD1 (5 bases). Per germline, CDR1 SNHLY and CDR2 FYNNEI. This CDR3 spans 13 amino acids. The V gene lost 7 bases and the J gene lost 5 bases, with 14 bases spanning the gap. The CDR3 nucleotides are TGTGCCAGCAATCGGGTCAGGGAGACTGAAGCTTTCTTT. Translating gives CASNRVRETEAFF.

The rearrangement uses TRBV7-9 and TRBJ1-6; D is uncertain. The CDR3 has 15 residues. Germline values: CDR1 SEHNR, CDR2 FQNEAQ (reference sequence). Trimming shortened V by 8 bases and J by 9 bases, and 20 bases separated the two germline ends. CDR3: CASAAAPGLGSPLHF. Written as DNA, the CDR3 is TGTGCCAGCGCTGCCGCCCCAGGTCTTGGTTCACCCCTCCACTTT.

The J gene is TRBJ2-7, the V gene TRBV7-8; D perhaps matches TRBD1 (5 bases). CDR1 and CDR2 (germline): SGHVS, FQNEAQ. The CDR3 consists of 13 residues. With 7 bases removed from V and 4 bases from J, the gap between germline ends came to 14 bases. CDR3: CASNNRPQYEQYF. The CDR3 bases are TGTGCCAGCAACAACAGGCCCCAGTACGAGCAGTACTTC.